This TCR beta chain was sequenced for a study of blood T cell repertoires in COVID-19. At the level of the study: Sites in the United States, Italy and Spain provided acute and convalescent COVID-19 samples. The cDNA or gDNA used as material had been derived from T cells, B-cell-depleted T cells, or PBMCs.

The CDR3 has 16 amino acids. Between the trimmed V and J ends, which lost 1 base and 2 bases, there was a span of 15 bases. The germline V gene encodes CDR1 KGHSH and CDR2 LQKENI. Original data processing: Researchers report that nucleated cell counts were estimated from reference gene primer amplification. Some clones are missing from TCRdb's copy, which holds only in-frame ones; the method was immunoSEQ multiplex PCR. V and J calls and clone size follow that table, whereas D and trimming were derived from the DNA. Of tens of thousands of clones in the sample, about 80% were seen once. The source of this sequence is a woman of 80 years or more with acute or convalescent COVID-19. Input material: peripheral blood. This chain connects TRBV18 to TRBJ2-7; TRBD2 might be the D (5 bases). In nucleotides, the CDR3 is TGTGCCAGCTCACCACGGCTGTCCGACGGGACCTACGAGCAGTACTTC. Translation gives CASSPRLSDGTYEQYF.